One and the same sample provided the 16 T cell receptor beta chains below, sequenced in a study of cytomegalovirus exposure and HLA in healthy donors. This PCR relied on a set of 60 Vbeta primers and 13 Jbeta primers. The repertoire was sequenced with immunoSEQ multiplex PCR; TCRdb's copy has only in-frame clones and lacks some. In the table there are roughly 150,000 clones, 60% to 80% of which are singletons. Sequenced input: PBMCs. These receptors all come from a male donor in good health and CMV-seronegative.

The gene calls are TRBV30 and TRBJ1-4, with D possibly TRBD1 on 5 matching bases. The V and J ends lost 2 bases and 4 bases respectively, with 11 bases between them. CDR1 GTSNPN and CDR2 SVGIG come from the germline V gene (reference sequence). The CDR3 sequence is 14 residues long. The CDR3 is CAWSHGGDNEKLFF. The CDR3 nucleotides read TGTGCCTGGAGTCACGGGGGTGATAATGAAAAACTGTTTTTT.

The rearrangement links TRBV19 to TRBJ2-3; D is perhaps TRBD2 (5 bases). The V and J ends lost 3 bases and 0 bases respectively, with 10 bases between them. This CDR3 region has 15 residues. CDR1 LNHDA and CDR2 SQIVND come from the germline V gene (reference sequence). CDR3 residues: CASSMGVPSTDTQYF. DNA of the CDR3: TGTGCCAGTAGTATGGGAGTCCCTAGCACAGATACGCAGTATTTT.

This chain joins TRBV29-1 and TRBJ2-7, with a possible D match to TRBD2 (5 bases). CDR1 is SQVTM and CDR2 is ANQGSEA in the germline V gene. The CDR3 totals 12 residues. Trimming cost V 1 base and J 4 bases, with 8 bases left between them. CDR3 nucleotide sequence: TGCAGCGTTGAAGGACGGGAATACGAGCAGTACTTC. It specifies CSVEGREYEQYF.

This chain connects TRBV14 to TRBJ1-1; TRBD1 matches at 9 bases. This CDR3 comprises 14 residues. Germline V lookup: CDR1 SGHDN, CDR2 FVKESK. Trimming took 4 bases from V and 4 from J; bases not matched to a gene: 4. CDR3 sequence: CASSRTGGGTEAFF. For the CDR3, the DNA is TGTGCCAGCAGCCGTACAGGGGGCGGCACTGAAGCTTTCTTT.

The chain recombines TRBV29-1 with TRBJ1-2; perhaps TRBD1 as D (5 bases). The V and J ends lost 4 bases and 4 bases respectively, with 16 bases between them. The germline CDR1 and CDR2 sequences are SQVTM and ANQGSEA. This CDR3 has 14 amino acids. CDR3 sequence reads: CSVGEGQRIYGYTF. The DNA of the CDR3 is TGCAGCGTTGGGGAGGGGCAGAGAATCTATGGCTACACCTTC.

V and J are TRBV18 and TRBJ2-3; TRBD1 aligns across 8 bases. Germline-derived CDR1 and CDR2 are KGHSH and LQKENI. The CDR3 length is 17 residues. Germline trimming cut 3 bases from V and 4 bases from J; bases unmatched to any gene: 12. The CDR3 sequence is CASSPLGTGGVADTQYF. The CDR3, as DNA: TGTGCCAGCTCACCTCTCGGGACAGGCGGTGTGGCAGATACGCAGTATTTT.

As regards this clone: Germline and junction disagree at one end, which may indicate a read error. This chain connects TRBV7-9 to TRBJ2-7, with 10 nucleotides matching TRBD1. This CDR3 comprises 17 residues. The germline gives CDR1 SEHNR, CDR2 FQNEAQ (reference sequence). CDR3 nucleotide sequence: TGTTCCAGCAGCTGGGGCGGGGACAGGGGTACCCTGCACGAGCAGTACTTC. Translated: CSSSWGGDRGTLHEQYF. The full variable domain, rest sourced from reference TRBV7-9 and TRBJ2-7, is DTGVSQNPRHKITKRGQNVTFRCDPISEHNRLYWYRQTLGQGPEFLTYFQNEAQLEKSRLLSDRFSAERPKGSFSTLEIQRTEQGDSAMYLCSSSWGGDRGTLHEQYFGPGTRLTVT.

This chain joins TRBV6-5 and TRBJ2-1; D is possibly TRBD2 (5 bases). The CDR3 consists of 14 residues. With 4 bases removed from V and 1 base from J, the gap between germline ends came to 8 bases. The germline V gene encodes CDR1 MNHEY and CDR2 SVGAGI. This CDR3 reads CASSLGGSYNEQFF. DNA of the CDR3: TGTGCCAGCAGTTTAGGAGGATCCTACAATGAGCAGTTCTTC.

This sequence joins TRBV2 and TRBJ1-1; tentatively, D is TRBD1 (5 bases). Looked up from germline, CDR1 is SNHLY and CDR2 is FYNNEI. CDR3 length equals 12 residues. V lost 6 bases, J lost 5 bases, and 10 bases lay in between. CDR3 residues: CASRPQVTEAFF. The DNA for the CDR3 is TGTGCCAGCAGACCACAGGTAACTGAAGCTTTCTTT.

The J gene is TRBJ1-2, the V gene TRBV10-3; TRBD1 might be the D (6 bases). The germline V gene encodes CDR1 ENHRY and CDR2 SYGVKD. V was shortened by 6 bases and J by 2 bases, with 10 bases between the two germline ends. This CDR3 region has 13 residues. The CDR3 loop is CAISRDTNYGYTF. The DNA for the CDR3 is TGTGCCATCAGCCGGGACACAAACTATGGCTACACCTTC.

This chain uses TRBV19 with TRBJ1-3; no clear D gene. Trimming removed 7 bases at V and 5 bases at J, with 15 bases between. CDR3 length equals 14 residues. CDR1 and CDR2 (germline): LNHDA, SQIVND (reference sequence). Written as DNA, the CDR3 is TGTGCCAGTAAGGACTCTTTCACCAGAAACACCATATATTTT. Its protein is CASKDSFTRNTIYF.

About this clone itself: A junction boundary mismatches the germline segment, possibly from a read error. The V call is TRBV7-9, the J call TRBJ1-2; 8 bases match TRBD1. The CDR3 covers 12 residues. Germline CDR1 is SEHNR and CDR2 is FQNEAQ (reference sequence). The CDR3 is CASSPTGQGSAF. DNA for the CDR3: TGTGCCAGCAGCCCTACCGGACAGGGATCCGCCTTC.

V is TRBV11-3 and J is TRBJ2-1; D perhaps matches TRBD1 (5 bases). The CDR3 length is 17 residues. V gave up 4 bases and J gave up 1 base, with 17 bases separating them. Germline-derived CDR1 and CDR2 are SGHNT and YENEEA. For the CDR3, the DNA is TGTGCCAGCAGCTCGCCGCTAGGGGCAGGTTCCTACAATGAGCAGTTCTTC. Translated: CASSSPLGAGSYNEQFF.

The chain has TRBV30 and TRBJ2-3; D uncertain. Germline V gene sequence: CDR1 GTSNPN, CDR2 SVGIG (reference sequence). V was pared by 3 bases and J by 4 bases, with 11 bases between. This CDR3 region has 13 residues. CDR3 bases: TGTGCCTGGAGCACTAATTTGGCAGATACGCAGTATTTT. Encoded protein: CAWSTNLADTQYF.

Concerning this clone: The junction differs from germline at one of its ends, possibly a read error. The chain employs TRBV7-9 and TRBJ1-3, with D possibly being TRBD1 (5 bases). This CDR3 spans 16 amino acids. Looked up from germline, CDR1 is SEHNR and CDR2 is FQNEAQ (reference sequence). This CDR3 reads CSSSFPQETPGNTIYF. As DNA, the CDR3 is TGTTCCAGCAGCTTCCCACAGGAGACTCCCGGAAACACCATATATTTT.

CDR3 sequence (DNA): TGCGCCAGCAGCCGGCCGGGGGATGAGCAGTTCTTC. Translated: CASSRPGDEQFF. This chain uses TRBV5-1 with TRBJ2-1; D perhaps matches TRBD2 (6 bases). The germline CDR1 and CDR2 sequences are SGHRS and YFSETQ. The V gene lost 4 bases and the J gene lost 8 bases, with 10 bases spanning the gap. The CDR3 consists of 12 residues.